This T cell receptor (beta chain) was documented in a study of cytomegalovirus exposure and HLA in healthy donors. Study observations and caveats: Among immune exposure information, only CMV serostatus was available.

60 Vbeta and 13 Jbeta primers were used in PCR. Profiled with immunoSEQ multiplex PCR; TCRdb holds only in-frame clones, not every one. Counted here are some 170,000 clones, 75% to 85% occurring once; the ten biggest clones make up roughly 4.9%. Comments on this clone: What it binds is unknown.

With 4 bases removed from V and 5 bases from J, the gap between germline ends came to 14 bases. CDR3 length equals 14 residues. Germline CDR1 is SEHNR and CDR2 is FQNEAQ (reference sequence). Sequences were obtained from PBMCs. This receptor was identified in a woman between 18 and 30 years old in good health and CMV-seropositive. This chain connects TRBV7-9 to TRBJ2-5; possible D gene TRBD2, 6 bases. CDR3 loop: CASSSFSGGETQYF. The CDR3 DNA sequence: TGTGCCAGCAGCTCCTTCAGTGGGGGGGAGACCCAGTACTTC.